The present T cell receptor beta chain was sequenced within a study of blood T cell repertoires in COVID-19. Study-level background: Acute and convalescent COVID-19 specimens originated in the United States, Italy and Spain. The cDNA or gDNA used as material had been derived from T cells, B-cell-depleted T cells, or PBMCs.

As originally analysed: The authors estimated nucleated cell counts from reference gene primer amplification. Method: immunoSEQ multiplex PCR; TCRdb's copy keeps in-frame clones and lacks some. V, J and clone size derive from that table, while D and trimming were established from the DNA sequence. This sample has about 250,000 clones, with around 88% found just once. Germline V gene data show CDR1 as SGHAT and CDR2 as FQNNGV. The CDR3 totals 15 residues. J was trimmed by 4 bases and V by 5 bases; bases with no gene match: 7. Seattle patients were enrolled during active infection and followed longitudinally.

This TCR was sampled from a woman in her thirties with COVID-19, enrolled during active disease. This sequence joins TRBV11-2 and TRBJ2-3; 9 bases line up with TRBD2. Sequenced sample: peripheral blood. The CDR3 coding sequence is TGTGCCAGCAGCCACGGGACTAGCAAGGCAGATACGCAGTATTTT. It encodes CASSHGTSKADTQYF.